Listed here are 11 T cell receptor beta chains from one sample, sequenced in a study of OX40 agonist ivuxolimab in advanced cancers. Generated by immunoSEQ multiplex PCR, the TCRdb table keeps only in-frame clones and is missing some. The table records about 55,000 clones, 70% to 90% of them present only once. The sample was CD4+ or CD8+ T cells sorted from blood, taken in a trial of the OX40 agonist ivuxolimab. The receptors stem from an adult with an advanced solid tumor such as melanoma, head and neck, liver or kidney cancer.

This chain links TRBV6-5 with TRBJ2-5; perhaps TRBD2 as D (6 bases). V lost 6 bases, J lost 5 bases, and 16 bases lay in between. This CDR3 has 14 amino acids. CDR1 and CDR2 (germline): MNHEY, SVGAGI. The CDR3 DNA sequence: TGTGCCAGCAGCCCCAGACTAGTTGACGAGACCCAGTACTTC. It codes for CASSPRLVDETQYF.

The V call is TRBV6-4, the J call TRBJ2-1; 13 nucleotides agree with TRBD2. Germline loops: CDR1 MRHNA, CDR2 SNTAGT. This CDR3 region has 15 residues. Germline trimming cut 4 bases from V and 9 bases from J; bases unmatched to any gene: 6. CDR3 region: CASSVGTSGETEQFF. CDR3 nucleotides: TGTGCCAGCAGTGTCGGGACTAGCGGGGAGACTGAGCAGTTCTTC.

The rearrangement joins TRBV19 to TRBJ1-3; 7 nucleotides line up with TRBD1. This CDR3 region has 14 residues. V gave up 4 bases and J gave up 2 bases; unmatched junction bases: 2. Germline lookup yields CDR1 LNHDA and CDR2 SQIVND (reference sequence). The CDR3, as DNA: TGTGCCAGTAGTACCAGGGGGACTGGAAACACCATATATTTT. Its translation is CASSTRGTGNTIYF.

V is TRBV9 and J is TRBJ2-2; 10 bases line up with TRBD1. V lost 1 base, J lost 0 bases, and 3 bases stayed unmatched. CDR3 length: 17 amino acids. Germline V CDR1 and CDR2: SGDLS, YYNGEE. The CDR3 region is CASSVPGTGANTGELFF. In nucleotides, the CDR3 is TGTGCCAGCAGCGTACCTGGGACAGGGGCGAACACCGGGGAGCTGTTTTTT.

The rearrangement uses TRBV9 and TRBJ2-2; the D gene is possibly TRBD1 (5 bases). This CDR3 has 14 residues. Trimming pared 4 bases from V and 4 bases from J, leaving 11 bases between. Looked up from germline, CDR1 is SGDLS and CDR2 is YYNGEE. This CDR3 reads CASSLTGLTGELFF. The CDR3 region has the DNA TGTGCCAGCAGCCTCACAGGTCTCACCGGGGAGCTGTTTTTT. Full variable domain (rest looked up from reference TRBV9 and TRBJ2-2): DSGVTQTPKHLITATGQRVTLRCSPRSGDLSVYWYQQSLDQGLQFLIQYYNGEERAKGNILERFSAQQFPDLHSELNLSSLELGDSALYFCASSLTGLTGELFFGEGSRLTVL.

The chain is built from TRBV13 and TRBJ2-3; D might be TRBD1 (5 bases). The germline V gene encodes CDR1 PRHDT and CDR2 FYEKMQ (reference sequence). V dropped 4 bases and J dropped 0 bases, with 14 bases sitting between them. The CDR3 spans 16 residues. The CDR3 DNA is TGTGCCAGCAGCTCCCCTGTGACAGAGAGCACAGATACGCAGTATTTT. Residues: CASSSPVTESTDTQYF.

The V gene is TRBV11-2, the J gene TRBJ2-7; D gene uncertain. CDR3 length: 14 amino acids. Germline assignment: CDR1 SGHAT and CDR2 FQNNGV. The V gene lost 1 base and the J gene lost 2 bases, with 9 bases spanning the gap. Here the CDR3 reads CASSLGAAAYEQYF. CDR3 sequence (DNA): TGTGCCAGCAGCTTAGGGGCAGCCGCCTACGAGCAGTACTTC.

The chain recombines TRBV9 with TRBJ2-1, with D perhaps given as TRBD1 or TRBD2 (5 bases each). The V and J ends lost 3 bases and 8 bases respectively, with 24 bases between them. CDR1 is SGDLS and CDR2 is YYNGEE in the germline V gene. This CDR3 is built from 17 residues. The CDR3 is CASSDNPRDADFYEQFF. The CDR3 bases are TGTGCCAGCAGCGATAACCCCCGGGACGCGGATTTTTATGAGCAGTTCTTC.

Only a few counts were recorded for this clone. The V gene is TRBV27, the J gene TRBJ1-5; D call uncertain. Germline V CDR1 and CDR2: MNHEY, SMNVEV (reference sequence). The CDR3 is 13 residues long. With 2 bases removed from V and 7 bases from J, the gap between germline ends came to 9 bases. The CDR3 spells CASSLSLAQPQHF. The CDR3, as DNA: TGTGCCAGCAGTTTAAGTCTAGCCCAGCCCCAGCATTTT.

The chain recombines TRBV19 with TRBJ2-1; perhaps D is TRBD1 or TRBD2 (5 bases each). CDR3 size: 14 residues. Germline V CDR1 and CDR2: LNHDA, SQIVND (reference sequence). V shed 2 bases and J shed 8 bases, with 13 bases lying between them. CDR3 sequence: CASSISGRWDEQFF. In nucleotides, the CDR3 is TGTGCCAGTAGTATATCAGGGAGATGGGATGAGCAGTTCTTC.

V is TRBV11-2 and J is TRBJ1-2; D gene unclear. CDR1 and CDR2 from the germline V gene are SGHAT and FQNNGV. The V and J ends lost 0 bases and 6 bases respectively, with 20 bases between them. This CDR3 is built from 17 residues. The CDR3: CASSLDLSVFLEDGYTF. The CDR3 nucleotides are TGTGCCAGCAGCTTAGATCTGTCGGTATTTCTGGAGGATGGCTACACCTTC. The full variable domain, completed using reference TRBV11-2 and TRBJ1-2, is EAGVAQSPRYKIIEKRQSVAFWCNPISGHATLYWYQQILGQGPKLLIQFQNNGVVDDSQLPKDRFSAERLKGVDSTLKIQPAKLEDSAVYLCASSLDLSVFLEDGYTFGSGTRLTVV.